This TCR beta chain appears in the sequencing data of a study of blood T cell repertoires in COVID-19. Looking at the study overall: T cells, B-cell-depleted T cells, or PBMCs provided the cDNA or gDNA that served as material.

V lost 6 bases to trimming and J lost 7 bases; unmatched junction nucleotides: 11. CDR1 and CDR2 (germline): ENHRY, SYGVKD. The CDR3 is 17 amino acids. This clone was observed a handful of times. Measured with immunoSEQ multiplex PCR; TCRdb has only the in-frame clones, and not every one. Of 90,000 to 150,000 clones in the sample, roughly 87% were seen once. The V call is TRBV10-3, the J call TRBJ2-1; 14 bases map to TRBD2. Sample: peripheral blood. The clonotype comes from a human donor in a cohort sampled during active COVID-19. CDR3 region: CAISSTGLAGERNEQFF. CDR3 DNA sequence: TGTGCCATCAGCAGCACGGGACTAGCGGGAGAGAGAAATGAGCAGTTCTTC.